The TCR beta chain described here comes from a study of identical twins. Germline trimming cut 6 bases from V and 6 bases from J; bases unmatched to any gene: 6. Germline lookup yields CDR1 ENHRY and CDR2 SYGVKD. The CDR3 sequence is 14 residues long. A universal primer site was incorporated via template switching, and the cDNA contained unique molecular identifiers. TCRdb used MiXCR to reprocess the 5' RACE reads, holding one entry per CDR3 protein. Here the sample spans about 210,000 distinct CDR3 sequences, over 8% being singletons. The chain has TRBV10-3 and TRBJ2-2, with 8 bases matching TRBD1. Sequencing used memory (CD45RO+) T cells sorted from blood. This TCR was recovered from a woman between 18 and 30 years old in good health. The CDR3 loop is CAIRTDRDAGELFF. CDR3 nucleotides: TGTGCCATCAGGACGGACAGGGACGCCGGGGAGCTGTTTTTT.